Listed here are 12 T cell receptor beta chains from one sample, sequenced in a study of post-analysis software for immune sequencing data. Overall study findings and caveats: Several TRBV segments (TRBV5-6, TRBV5-1 and TRBV20-1 among them) occurred more frequently in patients than in controls.

Tagging with unique molecular identifiers was a feature of the TCR beta cDNA libraries. TCRdb processed the PCR reads anew with MiXCR; each CDR3 protein has one entry. There are 650,000 to 850,000 distinct CDR3 sequences in the sample; roughly half occur only once, and about 4.5% lies in the top ten. No antigen is known for these receptors. The sample comprised blood. These receptor sequences come from a girl between 10 and 17 years old with multiple sclerosis.

The J gene is TRBJ2-3, the V gene TRBV4-2; 14 bases are shared with TRBD2. The CDR3 is 16 amino acids. Trimming removed 4 bases from V and 4 bases from J; junction bases left unmatched: 4. Per the germline V gene, CDR1 is LGHNA and CDR2 is YNFKEQ. The CDR3 spells CASSPRTSGGSDTQYF. In nucleotides, the CDR3 is TGTGCCAGCAGCCCTCGGACTAGCGGGGGGTCAGATACGCAGTATTTT.

This rearrangement joins TRBV11-2 to TRBJ2-6, with D possibly TRBD1 on 5 matching bases. Germline CDR1 and CDR2: SGHAT and FQNNGV. Trimming removed 10 bases from V and 2 bases from J, with 9 bases in between. This CDR3 has 13 residues. This chain's CDR3 is CATHRPGANVLTF. The CDR3 region has the DNA TGTGCCACTCACAGGCCTGGGGCCAACGTCCTGACTTTC. Full variable domain (outside the CDR3, taken from reference TRBV11-2 and TRBJ2-6): EAGVAQSPRYKIIEKRQSVAFWCNPISGHATLYWYQQILGQGPKLLIQFQNNGVVDDSQLPKDRFSAERLKGVDSTLKIQPAKLEDSAVYLCATHRPGANVLTFGAGSRLTVL.

This clonotype is a singleton in its sample. CDR3 DNA sequence: TGTGCCTGGAGTGTATTGGCAGACAATGAGCAGTTCTTC. This encodes CAWSVLADNEQFF. The rearrangement uses TRBV30 and TRBJ2-1, with unresolved D. Looked up from germline, CDR1 is GTSNPN and CDR2 is SVGIG (reference sequence). The V and J ends lost 0 bases and 5 bases respectively, with 8 bases between them. The CDR3 sequence is 13 residues long.

The chain joins TRBV29-1 to TRBJ2-7; 12 nucleotides align to TRBD2. J was trimmed by 4 bases and V by 0 bases; bases with no gene match: 7. The germline CDR1 and CDR2 sequences are SQVTM and ANQGSEA. This CDR3 is built from 16 residues. CDR3 in DNA: TGCAGCGTTGAAGATCCTAAGACTAGCGGGGGATACGAGCAGTACTTC. It translates to CSVEDPKTSGGYEQYF.

This sequence joins TRBV15 and TRBJ1-2, with D uncertain. Looked up from germline, CDR1 is LNHNV and CDR2 is YYDKDF (reference sequence). The CDR3 runs to 13 residues. V was trimmed by 0 bases and J by 1 base, leaving 3 bases between them. In nucleotides, the CDR3 is TGTGCCACCAGCAGAGATGGTAACTATGGCTACACCTTC. Amino acid sequence: CATSRDGNYGYTF.

The chain couples TRBV20-1 to TRBJ1-1, with unresolved D. V lost 5 bases and J lost 0, with 13 bases in between. In germline, CDR1 is DFQATT, CDR2 SNEGSKA (reference sequence). There are 14 residues in the CDR3. The CDR3: CSAGPGTMNTEAFF. The CDR3 nucleotides are TGCAGTGCTGGACCGGGAACTATGAACACTGAAGCTTTCTTT.

CDR3 sequence reads: CATSGRGGPAEAFF. CDR3 coding DNA: TGTGCCACCAGCGGCCGGGGGGGACCCGCTGAAGCTTTCTTT. The chain is built from TRBV15 and TRBJ1-1; D might be TRBD1 (5 bases). Trimming left V 5 bases short and J 6 bases short, with 16 bases between. The CDR3 covers 14 residues. The germline gives CDR1 LNHNV, CDR2 YYDKDF (reference sequence).

V and J are TRBV4-2 and TRBJ2-1; 9 nucleotides agree with TRBD1. This CDR3 spans 16 amino acids. Germline lookup yields CDR1 LGHNA and CDR2 YNFKEQ. V was clipped by 4 bases and J by 9 bases; unmatched bases: 13. This chain's CDR3 is CASSPFDRGKHCEQFF. CDR3 coding DNA: TGTGCCAGCAGCCCCTTCGACAGGGGGAAGCATTGTGAGCAGTTCTTC.

V and J are TRBV6-2 or TRBV6-3 and TRBJ1-2; D may be TRBD1 (6 bases). There are 15 residues in the CDR3. The V end was cut by 6 bases, the J end by 8 bases, with 22 bases between. CDR1 MNHEY and CDR2 SVGEGT come from the germline V gene. This chain's CDR3 is CASRLDSTGQRGYTF. The CDR3 nucleotides are TGTGCCAGCAGATTAGATTCGACAGGTCAGAGAGGCTACACCTTC.

V and J are TRBV5-1 and TRBJ1-2; no reliable D call. This CDR3 comprises 13 residues. The V end lost 4 bases, the J end lost 9 bases, and 16 bases lay between the germline ends. The germline gives CDR1 SGHRS, CDR2 YFSETQ. Here the CDR3 reads CASSGSTGDRYTF. The CDR3 coding sequence is TGCGCCAGCAGCGGATCCACGGGAGACCGCTACACCTTC.

V is TRBV20-1 and J is TRBJ1-1; TRBD1 might be the D (5 bases). Germline V CDR1 and CDR2: DFQATT, SNEGSKA (reference sequence). V was clipped by 3 bases and J by 0 bases, with 14 bases between them. CDR3 length: 15 residues. The CDR3 DNA follows: TGCAGTGCTAGTCGTCCGGGGACGATGAACACTGAAGCTTTCTTT. Residues: CSASRPGTMNTEAFF.

The chain has TRBV2 and TRBJ2-3; perhaps D is TRBD1 or TRBD2 (5 bases each). Per the germline V gene, CDR1 is SNHLY and CDR2 is FYNNEI. V was pared by 5 bases and J by 9 bases, with 21 bases between. The CDR3 length is 15 residues. The CDR3 sequence is CASSQGPGKSGTQYF. In DNA, the CDR3 is TGTGCCAGCAGTCAGGGACCCGGGAAGTCGGGGACGCAGTATTTT.